Presented here are 13 T cell receptor beta chains from one specimen sequenced in a study of T-cell memory formation after mild COVID-19. Via MiXCR, TCRdb re-called the 5' RACE reads, giving one row per CDR3 protein. The sample records fewer than 700,000 distinct CDR3 sequences, about 20% being singletons. Input material: PBMCs or a T cell subset sorted from them (not recorded which). The receptors shown here come from an adult woman who had mild COVID-19 (a few samples of this study predate the infection). Cell type and time point are not known.

CDR3 DNA: TGTGCCAGTACCGGGACAGGGAGGATACGGCAGCCCCAGCATTTT. Protein product: CASTGTGRIRQPQHF. This rearrangement joins TRBV19 to TRBJ1-5; 9 bases fit TRBD1. The germline V gene has CDR1 LNHDA and CDR2 SQIVND (reference sequence). This CDR3 contains 15 residues. J was trimmed by 7 bases and V by 7 bases; bases with no gene match: 11. The full variable domain, rest sourced from reference TRBV19 and TRBJ1-5, is DGGITQSPKYLFRKEGQNVTLSCEQNLNHDAMYWYRQDPGQGLRLIYYSQIVNDFQKGDIAEGYSVSREKKESFPLTVTSAQKNPTAFYLCASTGTGRIRQPQHFGDGTRLSIL.

The chain employs TRBV15 and TRBJ2-2, with 8 nucleotides matching TRBD1. V lost 7 bases and J lost 3; bases outside the gene matches: 10. The CDR3 sequence is 16 residues long. In germline, CDR1 is LNHNV, CDR2 YYDKDF (reference sequence). DNA of the CDR3: TGTGCCACCACCCTAGAAGGACAGGGTTACACCGGGGAGCTGTTTTTT. Its protein product is CATTLEGQGYTGELFF.

J is TRBJ1-3 and V is TRBV10-3; D is undetermined. CDR1 and CDR2 (germline): ENHRY, SYGVKD. There are 13 residues in the CDR3. The germline V and J ends were trimmed by 0 bases and 4 bases, with 4 bases remaining between them. CDR3 bases: TGTGCCATCAGTGAGTCGGGCGGAAACACCATATATTTT. It codes for CAISESGGNTIYF.

This clonotype showed up many times. This sequence joins TRBV4-2 and TRBJ2-3; 7 bases match TRBD2. The junction had 6 bases not matched to a gene; V was cut back by 1 base and J by 2 bases. Germline lookup yields CDR1 LGHNA and CDR2 YNFKEQ. The CDR3 length is 16 residues. The CDR3 is CASSQGLADNTDTQYF. In DNA form, the CDR3 reads TGTGCCAGCAGCCAAGGACTAGCAGATAACACAGATACGCAGTATTTT.

This clonotype was detected many times. The gene calls are TRBV3-1 and TRBJ2-3, with 16 bases lining up with TRBD2. The trim removed 4 bases at V and 0 bases at J, leaving 1 base unmatched. CDR1 is LGHDT, CDR2 YNNKEL, per germline (reference sequence). This CDR3 spans 17 amino acids. This CDR3 is CASSRGLAGGSTDTQYF. CDR3 nucleotide sequence: TGTGCCAGCAGCCGGGGACTAGCGGGGGGGAGCACAGATACGCAGTATTTT.

This clonotype was picked up a small number of times. The chain joins TRBV19 to TRBJ2-5; a weak D match, TRBD1 (6 bases). The V gene's germline CDR1 is LNHDA and CDR2 SQIVND (reference sequence). Trimming removed 3 bases at V and 1 base at J, with 12 bases between. This CDR3 has 15 amino acids. CDR3 region: CASSIGGRGQETQYF. In DNA, the CDR3 is TGTGCCAGTAGTATTGGCGGCAGGGGCCAAGAGACCCAGTACTTC.

This clonotype came up a few times. The chain combines TRBV10-3 with TRBJ2-3; D is uncertain. Germline values: CDR1 ENHRY, CDR2 SYGVKD. The CDR3 totals 14 residues. V lost 0 bases and J 0 bases, leaving 4 bases between the germline ends. CDR3 nucleotide sequence: TGTGCCATCAGTGAGTCAACTAGCACAGATACGCAGTATTTT. It is translated as CAISESTSTDTQYF.

The table lists this clonotype with a few counts. The chain joins TRBV5-1 to TRBJ2-2; 10 positions match TRBD1. Germline V gives CDR1 SGHRS, CDR2 YFSETQ. This CDR3 has 19 amino acids. Trimming cost V 2 bases and J 1 base; bases outside gene matches: 11. The CDR3: CASSLSGTGELLNTGELFF. CDR3 nucleotide sequence: TGCGCCAGCAGCTTATCCGGGACAGGGGAGTTGTTGAACACCGGGGAGCTGTTTTTT.

The chain uses TRBV9 and TRBJ1-2; 7 bases align to TRBD1. The germline gives CDR1 SGDLS, CDR2 YYNGEE. The CDR3 consists of 15 residues. The trim removed 5 bases at V and 5 bases at J, leaving 12 bases unmatched. This chain's CDR3 is CASSLLSQGGYGYTF. The DNA of the CDR3 is TGTGCCAGCAGTCTCCTTTCCCAGGGGGGGTATGGCTACACCTTC.

This clonotype was seen a single time. The CDR3 DNA reads TGTGCCAGCAGTTTATCGGGGTGGTATGAGCAGTTCTTC. This gives the protein CASSLSGWYEQFF. V gene TRBV27 combines with J gene TRBJ2-1; D unresolved. Germline CDR1 is MNHEY and CDR2 is SMNVEV (reference sequence). This CDR3 region has 13 residues. Trimming took 0 bases from V and 8 from J, leaving 8 bases between them.

Only a few counts were recorded for this clonotype. This sequence joins TRBV6-5 and TRBJ1-1; D gene uncertain. The V gene lost 6 bases and the J gene lost 1 base, with 9 bases spanning the gap. The germline V gene encodes CDR1 MNHEY and CDR2 SVGAGI. The CDR3 contains 13 residues. DNA of the CDR3: TGTGCCAGCAGACGCCTTCAGAACACTGAAGCTTTCTTT. Translated: CASRRLQNTEAFF.

This clonotype was detected a few times. The gene calls are TRBV12-3 or TRBV12-4 and TRBJ1-5; D not certain. V was trimmed by 6 bases and J by 5 bases, leaving 11 bases between them. CDR3 length: 13 residues. The CDR3 nucleotides read TGTGCCAGCAGCGGGGTCCCCCATCAGCCCCAGCATTTT. It yields the protein CASSGVPHQPQHF.

This clonotype was detected ten times or more. This chain links TRBV20-1 with TRBJ1-2, with D perhaps matching TRBD1 (6 bases). The V gene lost 0 bases and the J gene lost 8 bases, with 16 bases spanning the gap. The CDR3 spans 14 residues. Looked up from germline, CDR1 is DFQATT and CDR2 is SNEGSKA (reference sequence). Written as DNA, the CDR3 is TGCAGTGCTAGAGATAGCGGGACAAGATACGGCTACACCTTC. Its translation: CSARDSGTRYGYTF.